This is a list of T cell receptor beta chains from one sample in a study of vaccination effects on CD4 cells after COVID-19. The antigens these receptors bind are not known. The data were produced by immunoSEQ multiplex PCR, yet TCRdb's version contains in-frame clones alone and is incomplete. Altogether approximately 68,000 clones are present, about 78% being singletons, with the ten largest covering 8% to 11%. The specimen was CD4+ T cells from PBMCs cultured with SARS-CoV-2 spike peptides, collected before COVID-19 vaccination. These receptors were collected from a human donor who received a COVID-19 vaccine. CDR3s include the opening cysteine and the closing phenylalanine or tryptophan. D genes are given only for firm matches. Expanded clones get a size class; other rows say once, few or many, or leave the size out.

v_gene: TRBV7-8; d_gene: TRBD1; j_gene: TRBJ1-2; abundance: -; CDR3aa: CASSHLRTGSDYTF; CDR3nt: TGTGCCAGCAGCCACCTAAGGACAGGGTCGGACTACACCTTC
v_gene: TRBV11-2; d_gene: -; j_gene: TRBJ2-2; abundance: -; CDR3aa: CASSLGAGELFF; CDR3nt: TGTGCCAGCAGCTTAGGCGCCGGGGAGCTGTTTTTT
v_gene: TRBV4-1; d_gene: -; j_gene: TRBJ2-6; abundance: -; CDR3aa: CASSQDPRTGANVLTF; CDR3nt: TGCGCCAGCAGCCAAGATCCAAGAACTGGGGCCAACGTCCTGACTTTC
v_gene: TRBV2; d_gene: -; j_gene: TRBJ1-1; abundance: few; CDR3aa: CASSAFTVNTEAFF; CDR3nt: TGTGCCAGCAGCGCTTTTACAGTGAACACTGAAGCTTTCTTT
v_gene: TRBV12-3/TRBV12-4; d_gene: -; j_gene: TRBJ1-5; abundance: -; CDR3aa: CASSLERGQPQHF; CDR3nt: TGTGCCAGCAGTTTAGAAAGGGGGCAGCCCCAGCATTTT
v_gene: TRBV7-2; d_gene: TRBD2; j_gene: TRBJ2-1; abundance: -; CDR3aa: CASSFSGSSYNEQFF; CDR3nt: TGTGCCAGCAGCTTTAGCGGGAGCTCCTACAATGAGCAGTTCTTC
v_gene: TRBV24-1; d_gene: TRBD1; j_gene: TRBJ2-5; abundance: -; CDR3aa: CATSQGARETQYF; CDR3nt: TGTGCCACTTCACAGGGGGCTCGGGAGACCCAGTACTTC
v_gene: TRBV3-1/TRBV3-2; d_gene: TRBD2; j_gene: TRBJ2-5; abundance: -; CDR3aa: CASRRLAGGPQETQYF; CDR3nt: TGTGCCAGCAGGCGACTAGCGGGGGGCCCACAAGAGACCCAGTACTTC
v_gene: TRBV10-3; d_gene: TRBD1; j_gene: TRBJ2-2; abundance: -; CDR3aa: CAIRQGATGELFF; CDR3nt: TGTGCCATCCGACAGGGGGCCACCGGGGAGCTGTTTTTT
v_gene: TRBV7-2; d_gene: -; j_gene: TRBJ1-3; abundance: -; CDR3aa: CASSSSRGVWEFSGNTIYF; CDR3nt: TGTGCCAGCAGCTCTAGTAGGGGGGTTTGGGAGTTCTCTGGAAACACCATATATTTT
v_gene: TRBV6-6; d_gene: TRBD2; j_gene: TRBJ2-5; abundance: -; CDR3aa: CASSYPGTSGGTQYF; CDR3nt: TGTGCCAGCAGTTACCCCGGGACTAGCGGGGGGACCCAGTACTTC
v_gene: TRBV10-1; d_gene: -; j_gene: TRBJ1-4; abundance: -; CDR3aa: CASSSGQDSEKLFF; CDR3nt: TGCGCCAGCAGTTCGGGCCAGGACTCGGAAAAACTGTTTTTT
v_gene: TRBV9; d_gene: -; j_gene: TRBJ1-2; abundance: few; CDR3aa: CASSVGGPYGYTF; CDR3nt: TGTGCCAGCAGCGTAGGGGGTCCTTATGGCTACACCTTC
v_gene: TRBV18; d_gene: TRBD2; j_gene: TRBJ2-1; abundance: few; CDR3aa: CASSPGTSGGEFF; CDR3nt: TGTGCCAGCTCACCCGGGACTAGCGGGGGTGAGTTCTTC
v_gene: TRBV30; d_gene: TRBD1; j_gene: TRBJ1-5; abundance: -; CDR3aa: CAWSGGFNQPQHF; CDR3nt: TGTGCCTGGTCAGGGGGCTTCAATCAGCCCCAGCATTTT
v_gene: TRBV7-2; d_gene: -; j_gene: TRBJ2-1; abundance: -; CDR3aa: CASRNINRVPPEQFF; CDR3nt: TGTGCCAGCAGAAATATAAACAGGGTCCCTCCTGAGCAGTTCTTC
v_gene: TRBV6-5; d_gene: -; j_gene: TRBJ1-6; abundance: few; CDR3aa: CASTRQVSPLHF; CDR3nt: TGTGCCAGCACTAGACAAGTCTCACCCCTCCACTTT
v_gene: TRBV18; d_gene: -; j_gene: TRBJ1-3; abundance: -; CDR3aa: CASSLSTLSGNTIYF; CDR3nt: TGTGCCAGCTCACTGAGTACCCTCTCTGGAAACACCATATATTTT
v_gene: TRBV7-2; d_gene: TRBD2; j_gene: TRBJ2-5; abundance: few; CDR3aa: CASSFLGTSGETQYF; CDR3nt: TGTGCCAGCAGCTTCCTCGGGACTAGCGGAGAGACCCAGTACTTC
v_gene: TRBV29-1; d_gene: -; j_gene: TRBJ1-1; abundance: -; CDR3aa: CSVEDPGGVAFF; CDR3nt: TGCAGCGTTGAAGATCCGGGGGGCGTGGCTTTCTTT
v_gene: TRBV24-1; d_gene: TRBD2; j_gene: TRBJ2-2; abundance: once; CDR3aa: CATSDPGLAGSTTGELFF; CDR3nt: TGTGCCACCAGTGACCCGGGACTAGCGGGGTCAACCACCGGGGAGCTGTTTTTT
v_gene: TRBV21-1; d_gene: -; j_gene: TRBJ2-2; abundance: -; CDR3aa: CASSKARRVNTGELFF; CDR3nt: TGTGCCAGCAGCAAAGCGAGGCGGGTAAACACCGGGGAGCTGTTTTTT
v_gene: TRBV6-5; d_gene: TRBD1; j_gene: TRBJ1-6; abundance: once; CDR3aa: CASSYIGTGDSPLHF; CDR3nt: TGTGCCAGCAGTTACATTGGGACAGGGGATTCACCCCTCCACTTT
v_gene: TRBV2; d_gene: TRBD1; j_gene: TRBJ1-1; abundance: -; CDR3aa: CASSVQGGRNTEAFF; CDR3nt: TGTGCCAGCAGTGTACAGGGGGGTCGGAACACTGAAGCTTTCTTT
v_gene: TRBV7-8; d_gene: TRBD1; j_gene: TRBJ1-1; abundance: few; CDR3aa: CASSLRDRGLGTEAFF; CDR3nt: TGTGCCAGCAGCTTAAGGGACAGGGGGCTGGGTACTGAAGCTTTCTTT
v_gene: TRBV28; d_gene: -; j_gene: TRBJ1-4; abundance: -; CDR3aa: CASSLVGRTREKLFF; CDR3nt: TGTGCCAGCAGTTTAGTGGGGCGGACCCGGGAAAAACTGTTTTTT
v_gene: TRBV5-8; d_gene: -; j_gene: TRBJ1-3; abundance: -; CDR3aa: CASSIRQSSGNTIYF; CDR3nt: TGTGCCAGCAGCATAAGACAGAGCTCTGGAAACACCATATATTTT
v_gene: TRBV24-1; d_gene: -; j_gene: TRBJ2-1; abundance: -; CDR3aa: CATSDLPGIEQFF; CDR3nt: TGTGCCACCAGTGATTTGCCAGGGATTGAGCAGTTCTTC
v_gene: TRBV3-1/TRBV3-2; d_gene: -; j_gene: TRBJ2-4; abundance: -; CDR3aa: CASGGQGDIQYF; CDR3nt: TGTGCCAGCGGGGGGCAGGGAGACATTCAGTACTTC
v_gene: TRBV4-1; d_gene: TRBD1; j_gene: TRBJ1-2; abundance: -; CDR3aa: CASSQDPRGPNYGYTF; CDR3nt: TGCGCCAGCAGCCAAGATCCCAGGGGGCCCAACTATGGCTACACCTTC
v_gene: TRBV5-1; d_gene: TRBD1; j_gene: TRBJ2-3; abundance: -; CDR3aa: CASSGQGGTDTQYF; CDR3nt: TGCGCCAGCAGTGGGCAGGGGGGCACAGATACGCAGTATTTT
v_gene: TRBV28; d_gene: TRBD1; j_gene: TRBJ1-4; abundance: -; CDR3aa: CASSRQGAIGGDEKLFF; CDR3nt: TGTGCCAGCAGTCGACAGGGGGCGATAGGCGGAGATGAAAAACTGTTTTTT
v_gene: TRBV24-1; d_gene: TRBD1; j_gene: TRBJ2-3; abundance: -; CDR3aa: CATSDGRGPSDTQYF; CDR3nt: TGTGCCACCAGTGATGGTAGGGGGCCCTCGGATACGCAGTATTTT
v_gene: TRBV6-2/TRBV6-3; d_gene: -; j_gene: TRBJ1-3; abundance: -; CDR3aa: CASSYPGPHSGNTIYF; CDR3nt: TGTGCCAGCAGTTACCCGGGACCGCACTCTGGAAACACCATATATTTT
v_gene: TRBV15; d_gene: -; j_gene: TRBJ1-1; abundance: -; CDR3aa: CATSTRRASDANTEAFF; CDR3nt: TGTGCCACCAGCACCCGGAGGGCCAGCGATGCGAACACTGAAGCTTTCTTT
v_gene: TRBV18; d_gene: TRBD1; j_gene: TRBJ1-1; abundance: few; CDR3aa: CASSPRTGGEGTEAFF; CDR3nt: TGTGCCAGCTCACCGCGGACAGGGGGCGAGGGGACTGAAGCTTTCTTT
v_gene: TRBV4-2; d_gene: TRBD1; j_gene: TRBJ2-2; abundance: -; CDR3aa: CASGRETGAAGELFF; CDR3nt: TGTGCCAGCGGTCGGGAAACAGGGGCGGCCGGGGAGCTGTTTTTT